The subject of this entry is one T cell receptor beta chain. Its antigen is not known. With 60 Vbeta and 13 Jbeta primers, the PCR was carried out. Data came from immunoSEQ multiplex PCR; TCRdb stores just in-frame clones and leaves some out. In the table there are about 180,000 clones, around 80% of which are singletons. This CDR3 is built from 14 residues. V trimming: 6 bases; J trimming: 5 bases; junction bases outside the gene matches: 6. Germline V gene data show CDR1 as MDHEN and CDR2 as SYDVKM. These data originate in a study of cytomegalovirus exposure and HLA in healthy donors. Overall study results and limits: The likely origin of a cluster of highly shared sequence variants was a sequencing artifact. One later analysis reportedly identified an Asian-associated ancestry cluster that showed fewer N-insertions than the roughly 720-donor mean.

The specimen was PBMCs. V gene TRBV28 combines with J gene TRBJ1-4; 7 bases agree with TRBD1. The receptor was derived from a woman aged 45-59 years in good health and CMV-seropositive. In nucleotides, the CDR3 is TGTGCCAGCAGCAAAGGACAGGAAAATGAAAAACTGTTTTTT. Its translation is CASSKGQENEKLFF.